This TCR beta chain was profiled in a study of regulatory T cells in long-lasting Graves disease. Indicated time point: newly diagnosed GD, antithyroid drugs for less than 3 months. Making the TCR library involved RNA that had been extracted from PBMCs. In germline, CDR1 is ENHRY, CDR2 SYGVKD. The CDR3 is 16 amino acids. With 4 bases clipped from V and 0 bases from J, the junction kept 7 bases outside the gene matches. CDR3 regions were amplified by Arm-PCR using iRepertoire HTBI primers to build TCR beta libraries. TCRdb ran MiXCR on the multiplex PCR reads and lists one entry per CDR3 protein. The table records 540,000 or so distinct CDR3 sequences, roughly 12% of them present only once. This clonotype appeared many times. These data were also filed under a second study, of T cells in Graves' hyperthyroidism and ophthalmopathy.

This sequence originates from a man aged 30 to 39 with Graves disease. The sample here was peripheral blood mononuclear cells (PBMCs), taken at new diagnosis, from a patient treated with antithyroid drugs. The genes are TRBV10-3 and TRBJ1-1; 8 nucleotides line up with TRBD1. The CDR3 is CAISGGTGNMNTEAFF. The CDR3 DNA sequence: TGTGCCATCAGTGGAGGGACAGGCAACATGAACACTGAAGCTTTCTTT.